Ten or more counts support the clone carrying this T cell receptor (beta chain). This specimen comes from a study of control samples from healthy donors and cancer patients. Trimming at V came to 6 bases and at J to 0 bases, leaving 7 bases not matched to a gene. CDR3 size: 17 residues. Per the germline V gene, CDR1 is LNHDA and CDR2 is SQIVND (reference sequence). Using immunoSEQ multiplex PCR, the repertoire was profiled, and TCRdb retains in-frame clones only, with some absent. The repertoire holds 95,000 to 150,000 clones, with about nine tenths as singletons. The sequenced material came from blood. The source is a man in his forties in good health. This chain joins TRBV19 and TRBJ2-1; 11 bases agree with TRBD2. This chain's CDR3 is CASSASGGYGSYNEQFF. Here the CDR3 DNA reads TGTGCCAGTAGCGCTAGCGGGGGGTACGGCTCCTACAATGAGCAGTTCTTC.